The rows below give T cell receptor beta chains drawn from one sample of a study of radiotherapy plus CTLA-4 blockade in lung cancer. Here immunoSEQ multiplex PCR was the method, and the copy in TCRdb shows in-frame clones only, minus some. Of around 72,000 clones listed, roughly three quarters are singletons. The sample was peripheral blood, taken from a patient treated with radiotherapy plus ipilimumab. Every receptor here comes from a human donor with non-small cell lung cancer who had a complete response to radiotherapy plus ipilimumab. Both conserved end residues are trimmed from each CDR3. A D gene is named only where the DNA matches it firmly. Rows give clone size only sometimes, using once, few, many, or a class for an expanded clone.

D	length	size	V	J	CDR3
TRBD1	12	NA	TRBV28	TRBJ1-1	ASSSRGRNTEAF
NA	12	NA	TRBV5-1	TRBJ2-4	ASSFTETKNIQY
NA	13	NA	TRBV7-2	TRBJ1-5	ASSLVGEPNQPQH
TRBD1	12	NA	TRBV7-2	TRBJ1-5	ASSLATGTPAQH
NA	13	NA	TRBV15	TRBJ1-5	ATSRAGASNQPQH
NA	11	NA	TRBV5-4	TRBJ2-3	ASSWDIQDTQY
NA	13	NA	TRBV11-2	TRBJ2-6	ASSSQEGGANVLT
NA	11	NA	TRBV9	TRBJ2-7	ASSVGGSYEQY
NA	10	NA	TRBV27	TRBJ2-7	ASSFGGGEQY
NA	13	NA	TRBV9	TRBJ2-1	ASSVELSSYNEQF
NA	12	NA	TRBV6-5	TRBJ1-4	ASSELSTNEKLF
NA	15	NA	TRBV30	TRBJ1-3	AWTSARARLSGNTIY
NA	11	few	TRBV7-8	TRBJ1-1	ASSLRADTEAF
NA	14	NA	TRBV30	TRBJ2-6	ASPGSQGSGANVLT
NA	13	once	TRBV4-3	TRBJ1-4	ASSRADSTNEKLF
TRBD1	12	once	TRBV5-1	TRBJ1-2	ASSLGDSNYGYT
NA	11	few	TRBV19	TRBJ1-2	ASKPAANYGYT
TRBD2	12	NA	TRBV5-8	TRBJ2-1	ASSFGGSYNEQF
NA	16	NA	TRBV27	TRBJ2-6	ASSPAPPAGSGANVLT
NA	15	NA	TRBV14	TRBJ1-4	ASSPYRPTATNEKLF
NA	12	NA	TRBV5-1	TRBJ2-7	ASSLALGRYEQY
TRBD2	14	NA	TRBV5-1	TRBJ2-5	ASSLVGTSGQETQY
NA	13	NA	TRBV7-9	TRBJ2-2	ASSLDRAGAGELF
NA	13	NA	TRBV6-5	TRBJ1-4	ASSYSRDIGEKLF
NA	15	NA	TRBV11-3	TRBJ2-2	ASSLEFWTKNTGELF
NA	14	NA	TRBV4-1	TRBJ2-3	ASSPGAQRFTDTQY
TRBD1	9	once	TRBV30	TRBJ2-7	AWSVGDRGY
NA	11	NA	TRBV6-6	TRBJ1-5	ASRLWGDQPQH
TRBD1	13	NA	TRBV6-5	TRBJ2-5	ASNYGQGWGETQY
TRBD2	14	once	TRBV28	TRBJ2-1	ASSLLAGVSYNEQF
NA	12	NA	TRBV6-5	TRBJ2-3	ASRAEAATDTQY
NA	14	NA	TRBV7-2	TRBJ1-6	ASSFSPAQSASPLH
NA	13	NA	TRBV2	TRBJ2-5	ASSEWALGEETQY
NA	13	NA	TRBV18	TRBJ1-1	ASSPSDSPNTEAF
TRBD1	17	NA	TRBV15	TRBJ2-3	ATSRGRQGGVVRTDTQY
NA	12	NA	TRBV6-1	TRBJ1-5	ASRGNSDNQPQH
NA	11	few	TRBV5-4	TRBJ1-2	ASSSGLNYGYT